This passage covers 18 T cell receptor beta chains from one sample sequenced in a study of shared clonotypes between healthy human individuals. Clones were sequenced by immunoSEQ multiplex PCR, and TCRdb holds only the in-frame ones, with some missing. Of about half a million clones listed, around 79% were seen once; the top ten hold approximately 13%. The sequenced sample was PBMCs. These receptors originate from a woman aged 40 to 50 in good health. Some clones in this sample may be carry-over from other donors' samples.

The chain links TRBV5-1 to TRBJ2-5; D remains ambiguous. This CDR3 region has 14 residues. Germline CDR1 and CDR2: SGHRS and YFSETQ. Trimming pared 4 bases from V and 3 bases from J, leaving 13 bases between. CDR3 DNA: TGCGCCAGCAGCCCCTTATCACGAGAAGAGACCCAGTACTTC. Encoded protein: CASSPLSREETQYF.

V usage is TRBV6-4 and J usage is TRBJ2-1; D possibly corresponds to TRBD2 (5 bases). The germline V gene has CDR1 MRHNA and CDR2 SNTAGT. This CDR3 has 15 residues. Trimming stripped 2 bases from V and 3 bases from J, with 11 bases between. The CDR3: CASSDPGTSYNEQFF. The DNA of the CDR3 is TGTGCCAGCAGTGACCCGGGCACTAGCTACAATGAGCAGTTCTTC.

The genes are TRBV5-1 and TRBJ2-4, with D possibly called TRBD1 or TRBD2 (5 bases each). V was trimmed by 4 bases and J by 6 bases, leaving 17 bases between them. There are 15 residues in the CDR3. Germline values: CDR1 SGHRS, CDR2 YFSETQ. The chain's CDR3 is CASSPEGQGVNIQYF. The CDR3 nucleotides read TGCGCCAGCAGCCCCGAGGGCCAGGGCGTAAACATTCAGTACTTC.

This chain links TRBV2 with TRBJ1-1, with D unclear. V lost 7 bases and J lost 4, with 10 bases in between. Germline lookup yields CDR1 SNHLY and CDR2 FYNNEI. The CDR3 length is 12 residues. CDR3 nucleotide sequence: TGTGCCAGCAAAGGCGAGGGCACTGAAGCTTTCTTT. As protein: CASKGEGTEAFF.

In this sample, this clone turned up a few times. The CDR3 sequence: CASSLEKGTEAFF. CDR3 DNA: TGTGCCAGCAGCTTAGAAAAAGGGACTGAAGCTTTCTTT. The J gene is TRBJ1-1, the V gene TRBV7-6; no definite D call. The germline gives CDR1 SGHVS, CDR2 FNYEAQ. This CDR3 comprises 13 residues. V was trimmed by 1 base and J by 5 bases, leaving 8 bases between them. Supplemented by reference TRBV7-6 and TRBJ1-1, the full variable domain reads GAGVSQSPRYKVTKRGQDVALRCDPISGHVSLYWYRQALGQGPEFLTYFNYEAQQDKSGLPNDRFSAERPEGSISTLTIQRTEQRDSAMYRCASSLEKGTEAFFGQGTRLTVV.

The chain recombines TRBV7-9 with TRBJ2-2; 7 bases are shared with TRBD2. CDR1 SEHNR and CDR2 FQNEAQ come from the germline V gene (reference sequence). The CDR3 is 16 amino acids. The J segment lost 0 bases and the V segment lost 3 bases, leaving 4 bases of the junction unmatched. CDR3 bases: TGTGCCAGCAGCTTTACGGGGGGAACGAACACCGGGGAGCTGTTTTTT. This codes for CASSFTGGTNTGELFF.

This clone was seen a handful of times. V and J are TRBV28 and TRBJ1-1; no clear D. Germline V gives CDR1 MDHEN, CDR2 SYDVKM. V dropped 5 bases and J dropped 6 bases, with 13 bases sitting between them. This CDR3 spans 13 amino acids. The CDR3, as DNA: TGTGCCAGCAGTCGTCCCGGGGAAGCTGAAGCTTTCTTT. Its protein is CASSRPGEAEAFF. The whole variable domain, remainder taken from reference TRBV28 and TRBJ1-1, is DVKVTQSSRYLVKRTGEKVFLECVQDMDHENMFWYRQDPGLGLRLIYFSYDVKMKEKGDIPEGYSVSREKKERFSLILESASTNQTSMYLCASSRPGEAEAFFGQGTRLTVV.

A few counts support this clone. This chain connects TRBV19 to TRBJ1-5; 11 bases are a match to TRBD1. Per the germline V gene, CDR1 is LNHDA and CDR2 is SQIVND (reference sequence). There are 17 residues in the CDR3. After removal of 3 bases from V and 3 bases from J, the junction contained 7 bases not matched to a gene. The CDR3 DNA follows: TGTGCCAGTAGTATTACGTCCGGACAGGGGGCCAATCAGCCCCAGCATTTT. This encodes CASSITSGQGANQPQHF.

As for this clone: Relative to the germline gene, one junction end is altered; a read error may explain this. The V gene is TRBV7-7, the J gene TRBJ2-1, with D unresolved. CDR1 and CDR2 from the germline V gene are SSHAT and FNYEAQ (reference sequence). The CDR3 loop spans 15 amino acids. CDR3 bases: TGTGCTAGCAGCTTTTCTCAGGAGAAATTCAATGAGCAGTTCTTC. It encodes CASSFSQEKFNEQFF.

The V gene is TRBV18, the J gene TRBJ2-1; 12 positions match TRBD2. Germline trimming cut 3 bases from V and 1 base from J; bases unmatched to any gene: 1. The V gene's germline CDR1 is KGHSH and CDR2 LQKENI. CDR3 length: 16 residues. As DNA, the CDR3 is TGTGCCAGCTCACCTGGACTAGCGGGGTCCTACAATGAGCAGTTCTTC. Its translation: CASSPGLAGSYNEQFF.

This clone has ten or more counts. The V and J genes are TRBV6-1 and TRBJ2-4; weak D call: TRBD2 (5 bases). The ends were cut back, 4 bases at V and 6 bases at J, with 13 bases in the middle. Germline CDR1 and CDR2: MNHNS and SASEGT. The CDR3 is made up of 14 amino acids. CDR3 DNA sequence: TGTGCCAGCAGTGTAGGGCCTGGGAGAAACATTCAGTACTTC. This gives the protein CASSVGPGRNIQYF.

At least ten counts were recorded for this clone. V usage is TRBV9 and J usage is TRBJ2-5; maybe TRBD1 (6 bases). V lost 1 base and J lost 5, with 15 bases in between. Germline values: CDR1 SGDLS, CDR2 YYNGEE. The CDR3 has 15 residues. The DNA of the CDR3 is TGTGCCAGCAGCGTATTTGGGGGCGGAGAGGAGACCCAGTACTTC. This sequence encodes CASSVFGGGEETQYF.

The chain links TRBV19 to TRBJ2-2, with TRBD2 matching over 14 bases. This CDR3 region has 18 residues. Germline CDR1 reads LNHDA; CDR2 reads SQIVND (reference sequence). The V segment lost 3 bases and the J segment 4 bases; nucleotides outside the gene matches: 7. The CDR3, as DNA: TGTGCCAGTAGTATCCGGGGACTAGCGGGAGCCGGCACCGGGGAGCTGTTTTTT. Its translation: CASSIRGLAGAGTGELFF.

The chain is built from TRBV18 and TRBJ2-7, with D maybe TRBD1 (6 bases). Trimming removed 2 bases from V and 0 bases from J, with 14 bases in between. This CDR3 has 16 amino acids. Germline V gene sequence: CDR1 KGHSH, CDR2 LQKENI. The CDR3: CASSPVLATGSYEQYF. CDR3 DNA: TGTGCCAGCTCACCAGTCCTGGCGACAGGCTCCTACGAGCAGTACTTC.

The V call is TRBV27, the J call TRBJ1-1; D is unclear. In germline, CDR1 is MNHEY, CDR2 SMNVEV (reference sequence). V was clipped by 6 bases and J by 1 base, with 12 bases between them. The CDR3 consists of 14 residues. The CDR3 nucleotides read TGTGCCAGCAGGCCAGCCCCATGGAACACTGAAGCTTTCTTT. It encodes CASRPAPWNTEAFF.

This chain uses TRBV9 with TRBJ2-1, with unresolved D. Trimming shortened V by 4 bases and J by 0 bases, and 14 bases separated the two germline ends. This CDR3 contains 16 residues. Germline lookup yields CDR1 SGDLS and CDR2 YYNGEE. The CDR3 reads CASSFLVGSSYNEQFF. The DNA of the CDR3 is TGTGCCAGCAGCTTCCTAGTGGGTAGCTCCTACAATGAGCAGTTCTTC. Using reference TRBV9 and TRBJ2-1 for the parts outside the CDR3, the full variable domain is DSGVTQTPKHLITATGQRVTLRCSPRSGDLSVYWYQQSLDQGLQFLIQYYNGEERAKGNILERFSAQQFPDLHSELNLSSLELGDSALYFCASSFLVGSSYNEQFFGPGTRLTVL.

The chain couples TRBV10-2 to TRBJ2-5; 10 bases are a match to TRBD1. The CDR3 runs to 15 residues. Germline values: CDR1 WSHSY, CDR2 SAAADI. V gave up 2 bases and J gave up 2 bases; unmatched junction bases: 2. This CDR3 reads CASSEPDRGQETQYF. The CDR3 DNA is TGCGCCAGCAGTGAGCCGGACAGGGGGCAAGAGACCCAGTACTTC.

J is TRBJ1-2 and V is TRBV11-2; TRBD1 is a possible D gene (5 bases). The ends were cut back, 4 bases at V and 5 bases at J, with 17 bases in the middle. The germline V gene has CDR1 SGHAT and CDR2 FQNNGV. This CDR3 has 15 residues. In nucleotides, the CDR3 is TGTGCCAGCAGCTGGGGGTTCGACAGCCTATATGGCTACACCTTC. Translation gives CASSWGFDSLYGYTF.